These 32 T cell receptor beta chains originate from one sample sequenced in a study of blood T cell repertoires in COVID-19. Method: immunoSEQ multiplex PCR; TCRdb's copy keeps in-frame clones and lacks some. The sample comprises fewer than 300,000 clones, around 90% of which are singletons, and 0.95% to 1.3% rests with the top ten. Sequencing was carried out using PBMCs or T cells enriched from blood (not recorded which). The receptors shown here come from a woman aged 25 to 45 who had recovered from COVID-19.

This chain joins TRBV2 and TRBJ2-4, with D tentatively TRBD2 (5 bases). The CDR3 is 11 amino acids. Trimming removed 3 bases from V and 8 bases from J, with 5 bases in between. The germline CDR1 and CDR2 sequences are SNHLY and FYNNEI. DNA for the CDR3: TGTGCCAGCAGTGAGGAGGACATTCAGTACTTC. It specifies CASSEEDIQYF. The variable domain in full, completed from reference TRBV2 and TRBJ2-4, reads EPEVTQTPSHQVTQMGQEVILRCVPISNHLYFYWYRQILGQKVEFLVSFYNNEISEKSEIFDDQFSVERPDGSNFTLKIRSTKLEDSAMYFCASSEEDIQYFGAGTRLSVL.

The rearrangement joins TRBV7-3 to TRBJ2-3, with D uncertain. V was trimmed by 2 bases and J by 4 bases, leaving 7 bases between them. This CDR3 is built from 13 residues. From germline, CDR1 is SGHTA and CDR2 FQGTGA. The CDR3 coding sequence is TGTGCCAGCAGCTTACAGGTATCAGATACGCAGTATTTT. It is translated as CASSLQVSDTQYF.

This clone was picked up one time. The same CDR3 is also encoded by other DNA sequences in this sample. V gene TRBV3-1 (or the pseudogene TRBV3-2) combines with J gene TRBJ2-1; D remains unclear. The CDR3 sequence is 15 residues long. Germline V CDR1 and CDR2: LGHDT, YNNKEL (reference sequence). V was shortened by 1 base and J by 2 bases, with 9 bases between the two germline ends. The DNA of the CDR3 is TGTGCCAGCAGCCAAGGTGCTAGTACCTACAATGAGCAGTTCTTC. This sequence encodes CASSQGASTYNEQFF.

This clone was counted once. V and J are TRBV11-2 and TRBJ2-1, with 8 bases lining up with TRBD1. This CDR3 region has 14 residues. With V trimmed by 1 base and J by 4 bases, 0 bases remained unmatched. The V gene's germline CDR1 is SGHAT and CDR2 FQNNGV. The CDR3 DNA reads TGTGCCAGCAGCTTAGGGGACAGGTACAATGAGCAGTTCTTC. Its protein product is CASSLGDRYNEQFF.

The chain has TRBV9 and TRBJ1-5; weak D call: TRBD1 (6 bases). Germline CDR1 SGDLS, CDR2 YYNGEE. This CDR3 region has 14 residues. Trimming removed 3 bases from V and 5 bases from J, with 12 bases in between. The CDR3 DNA reads as TGTGCCAGCAGCGCCGCAGGGGTGGATCAGCCCCAGCATTTT. Translation: CASSAAGVDQPQHF.

This chain links TRBV4-1 with TRBJ1-3, with D maybe TRBD1 (5 bases). The CDR3 covers 16 residues. The ends were cut back, 0 bases at V and 0 bases at J, with 9 bases in the middle. In germline, CDR1 is MGHRA, CDR2 YSYEKL. Written as DNA, the CDR3 is TGCGCCAGCAGCCAAGAGTGGGGCACCTCTGGAAACACCATATATTTT. This encodes CASSQEWGTSGNTIYF.

A note on this clone: A junction boundary mismatches the germline segment, possibly from a read error. The chain couples TRBV11-2 to TRBJ2-7; D might be TRBD2 (6 bases). The CDR3 sequence is 12 residues long. The germline V gene has CDR1 SGHAT and CDR2 FQNNGV. The CDR3 loop is CASSLEGNGLTF. The CDR3 DNA reads TGTGCCAGCAGCTTAGAGGGTAACGGACTAACCTTC.

The chain is built from TRBV3-1 (or the pseudogene TRBV3-2) and TRBJ2-1; 12 bases map to TRBD2. After removal of 4 bases from V and 9 bases from J, the junction contained 7 bases not matched to a gene. CDR1 and CDR2 (germline): LGHDT, YNNKEL (reference sequence). This CDR3 contains 15 residues. The CDR3 DNA reads TGTGCCAGCAGCCCACGACTAGCGGGAGCCACTGAGCAGTTCTTC. It encodes CASSPRLAGATEQFF.

V usage is TRBV28 and J usage is TRBJ1-1; no reliable D call. CDR1 and CDR2 (germline): MDHEN, SYDVKM. The CDR3 has 14 residues. V lost 3 bases to trimming and J lost 0 bases, with 8 bases between them. The CDR3 nucleotides read TGTGCCAGCAGTTTTGGGAGCCTGAACACTGAAGCTTTCTTT. This gives the protein CASSFGSLNTEAFF.

This clone has more than one count but fewer than ten. This CDR3 reads CASSNRQGSYEQYF. The DNA of the CDR3 is TGTGCCAGTAGTAATAGACAGGGTTCCTACGAGCAGTACTTC. The genes are TRBV19 and TRBJ2-7; 7 bases line up with TRBD1. The V gene end was trimmed by 4 bases and the J gene end by 1 base; junction bases not matched to a gene: 4. This CDR3 has 14 residues. CDR1 is LNHDA and CDR2 is SQIVND in the germline V gene (reference sequence).

The V and J genes are TRBV6-5 and TRBJ1-2; 7 nucleotides agree with TRBD1. The V segment lost 1 base and the J segment 3 bases; nucleotides outside the gene matches: 5. The CDR3 is made up of 15 amino acids. Germline lookup yields CDR1 MNHEY and CDR2 SVGAGI. CDR3: CASSYLGQPYYGYTF. The CDR3 nucleotides read TGTGCCAGCAGTTACTTGGGACAGCCCTACTATGGCTACACCTTC.

J is TRBJ2-1 and V is TRBV7-2; D possibly corresponds to TRBD2 (6 bases). Germline CDR1 and CDR2: SGHTA and FQGNSA. CDR3 size: 18 residues. V was cut by 6 bases and J by 9 bases, with 30 bases left in between. The CDR3 DNA reads TGTGCCAGCAGTTCCCCAGGGATGGGGCGGGGAGGTATTGCTGAGCAGTTCTTC. Its translation: CASSSPGMGRGGIAEQFF.

The V gene is TRBV9, the J gene TRBJ2-5; TRBD2 matches at 7 bases. The CDR3 is 16 residues long. Unmatched junction bases numbered 11, after V lost 2 bases and J lost 4 bases. Looked up from germline, CDR1 is SGDLS and CDR2 is YYNGEE. In nucleotides, the CDR3 is TGTGCCAGCAGCGTCTCGCGGGAGACCCGGGGAGAGACCCAGTACTTC. Amino acid sequence: CASSVSRETRGETQYF.

The genes are TRBV19 and TRBJ2-1; 8 bases are a match to TRBD2. Germline values: CDR1 LNHDA, CDR2 SQIVND (reference sequence). J gave up 0 bases and V 5 bases, and 18 bases lay outside the gene matches. This CDR3 is built from 20 residues. CDR3: CASSPPPASGSLSSYNEQFF. The CDR3 nucleotides read TGTGCCAGTAGTCCTCCCCCAGCTAGCGGGTCCCTGAGCTCCTACAATGAGCAGTTCTTC.

The chain is built from TRBV19 and TRBJ2-1; 10 nucleotides line up with TRBD1. Germline V lookup: CDR1 LNHDA, CDR2 SQIVND (reference sequence). The CDR3 is 17 amino acids. With V trimmed by 3 bases and J by 3 bases, 8 bases remained unmatched. The CDR3 loop reads CASSIGWTGGNYNEQFF. CDR3 in DNA: TGTGCCAGTAGTATCGGATGGACAGGGGGTAACTACAATGAGCAGTTCTTC.

V and J are TRBV7-9 and TRBJ1-6; D is perhaps TRBD1 (5 bases). CDR3 size: 16 residues. Per germline, CDR1 SEHNR and CDR2 FQNEAQ (reference sequence). The V end was cut by 2 bases, the J end by 10 bases, with 18 bases between. CDR3 coding DNA: TGTGCCAGCAGCTTATCAAACCTGGGGGAGGACTCACCCCTCCACTTT. Amino acids: CASSLSNLGEDSPLHF.

The V and J genes are TRBV28 and TRBJ1-1; possible D gene TRBD1, 6 bases. The V gene's germline CDR1 is MDHEN and CDR2 SYDVKM. V shed 5 bases and J shed 0 bases, with 13 bases lying between them. The CDR3 sequence is 15 residues long. The CDR3 loop is CASSPSTGVNTEAFF. In nucleotides, the CDR3 is TGTGCCAGCAGTCCCTCGACAGGAGTGAACACTGAAGCTTTCTTT.

The rearrangement links TRBV27 to TRBJ1-6, with 9 positions matching TRBD1. Looked up from germline, CDR1 is MNHEY and CDR2 is SMNVEV (reference sequence). This CDR3 region has 14 residues. The V gene end was trimmed by 4 bases and the J gene end by 6 bases; junction bases not matched to a gene: 1. The CDR3 loop is CASSYRGRNSPLHF. Here the CDR3 DNA reads TGTGCCAGCAGTTACAGGGGGCGTAATTCACCCCTCCACTTT.

V gene TRBV7-9 combines with J gene TRBJ1-2, with 7 bases identical to TRBD1. The V segment lost 5 bases and the J segment 4 bases; nucleotides outside the gene matches: 7. In germline, CDR1 is SEHNR, CDR2 FQNEAQ (reference sequence). This CDR3 is 14 amino acids long. For the CDR3, the DNA is TGTGCCAGCAGCCGTTCGGACAGGAGCTATGGCTACACCTTC. It yields the protein CASSRSDRSYGYTF. Full variable domain (missing parts from reference TRBV7-9 and TRBJ1-2): DTGVSQNPRHKITKRGQNVTFRCDPISEHNRLYWYRQTLGQGPEFLTYFQNEAQLEKSRLLSDRFSAERPKGSFSTLEIQRTEQGDSAMYLCASSRSDRSYGYTFGSGTRLTVV.

The rearrangement uses TRBV28 and TRBJ1-2, with 12 positions matching TRBD1. This CDR3 has 17 residues. Germline V lookup: CDR1 MDHEN, CDR2 SYDVKM. With V trimmed by 4 bases and J by 4 bases, 10 bases remained unmatched. CDR3 region: CASSSMGQGAFSYGYTF. CDR3 nucleotides: TGTGCCAGCAGTTCTATGGGACAGGGGGCGTTCTCCTATGGCTACACCTTC.

The rearrangement uses TRBV9 and TRBJ2-7; 11 bases agree with TRBD2. After removal of 3 bases from V and 0 bases from J, the junction contained 14 bases not matched to a gene. From germline, CDR1 is SGDLS and CDR2 YYNGEE. There are 19 residues in the CDR3. CDR3: CASSAQGLAGFLSSYEQYF. CDR3 sequence (DNA): TGTGCCAGCAGCGCTCAAGGACTAGCGGGCTTTCTTAGCTCCTACGAGCAGTACTTC.

This chain connects TRBV19 to TRBJ2-7; 11 nucleotides line up with TRBD2. The V segment lost 6 bases and the J segment 5 bases; nucleotides outside the gene matches: 9. CDR1 is LNHDA and CDR2 is SQIVND in the germline V gene (reference sequence). The CDR3 is 15 amino acids. CDR3 sequence (DNA): TGTGCCAGTAGCACCGGGACTAGCGGTGTGAACGAGCAGTACTTC. It encodes CASSTGTSGVNEQYF.

V is TRBV11-3 and J is TRBJ2-5, with 12 bases matching TRBD2. CDR1 SGHNT and CDR2 YENEEA come from the germline V gene. Losses at the gene ends were 4 bases for V and 1 base for J; bases not matched to a gene: 10. There are 18 residues in the CDR3. The CDR3 DNA is TGTGCCAGCAGCTGGGGACTAGCGGGCGGCACCTCCCAAGAGACCCAGTACTTC. Translating gives CASSWGLAGGTSQETQYF.

The chain joins TRBV9 to TRBJ2-5; tentatively, D is TRBD1 (6 bases). The CDR3 is 14 residues long. V dropped 4 bases and J dropped 2 bases, with 12 bases sitting between them. CDR1 is SGDLS and CDR2 is YYNGEE in the germline V gene. CDR3 amino acids: CASSTRTDQETQYF. The CDR3 DNA is TGTGCCAGCAGCACGCGGACAGATCAAGAGACCCAGTACTTC.

V gene TRBV5-1 combines with J gene TRBJ1-1; D gene uncertain. The germline V gene has CDR1 SGHRS and CDR2 YFSETQ. There are 14 residues in the CDR3. V shed 3 bases and J shed 1 base, with 10 bases lying between them. In DNA, the CDR3 is TGCGCCAGCAGCTCCGGCGGTAAGAACACTGAAGCTTTCTTT. Encoded protein: CASSSGGKNTEAFF.

This clone showed up just a few times. The genes are TRBV28 and TRBJ1-1; D is unresolved. The CDR3 loop spans 13 amino acids. Trimming left V 6 bases short and J 1 base short, with 9 bases between. Germline CDR1 is MDHEN and CDR2 is SYDVKM. CDR3 residues: CASRGQGNTEAFF. The CDR3 DNA is TGTGCCAGCAGGGGCCAAGGGAACACTGAAGCTTTCTTT. Full variable domain (rest looked up from reference TRBV28 and TRBJ1-1): DVKVTQSSRYLVKRTGEKVFLECVQDMDHENMFWYRQDPGLGLRLIYFSYDVKMKEKGDIPEGYSVSREKKERFSLILESASTNQTSMYLCASRGQGNTEAFFGQGTRLTVV.

This sequence joins TRBV6-5 and TRBJ2-7, with a tentative D call TRBD1 (6 bases). V was clipped by 7 bases and J by 5 bases, with 21 bases between them. The CDR3 runs to 15 residues. Germline V gene sequence: CDR1 MNHEY, CDR2 SVGAGI. The DNA of the CDR3 is TGTGCCAGCACTAAGCCATCCCAGGGGCAGGACGAGCAGTACTTC. Its translation: CASTKPSQGQDEQYF.

This rearrangement joins TRBV28 to TRBJ2-7; a possible D gene is TRBD1 (5 bases). Germline V gene data show CDR1 as MDHEN and CDR2 as SYDVKM. The CDR3 loop spans 15 amino acids. V dropped 2 bases and J dropped 5 bases, with 16 bases sitting between them. The CDR3 DNA sequence: TGTGCCAGCAGTTTAGCAGGGATGGTAGTCCACGAGCAGTACTTC. As protein: CASSLAGMVVHEQYF. Combining the CDR3 with reference TRBV28 and TRBJ2-7 gives the whole variable domain DVKVTQSSRYLVKRTGEKVFLECVQDMDHENMFWYRQDPGLGLRLIYFSYDVKMKEKGDIPEGYSVSREKKERFSLILESASTNQTSMYLCASSLAGMVVHEQYFGPGTRLTVT.

The chain links TRBV5-4 to TRBJ2-6, with D perhaps TRBD1 (7 bases). V was shortened by 4 bases and J by 0 bases, with 11 bases between the two germline ends. Germline V gene sequence: CDR1 SGHNT, CDR2 YYREEE (reference sequence). The CDR3 extends over 16 amino acids. Here the CDR3 DNA reads TGTGCCAGCAGCCAGGGGGGTATCTCTGGGGCCAACGTCCTGACTTTC. This sequence encodes CASSQGGISGANVLTF.

V usage is TRBV7-3 and J usage is TRBJ1-3, with 11 bases matching TRBD1. Trimming at V came to 0 bases and at J to 0 bases, leaving 1 base not matched to a gene. The CDR3 sequence is 17 residues long. Germline V gives CDR1 SGHTA, CDR2 FQGTGA. CDR3 bases: TGTGCCAGCAGCTTAACCGGGACAGGGGGCTCTGGAAACACCATATATTTT. Amino acids: CASSLTGTGGSGNTIYF. The variable domain in full, completed from reference TRBV7-3 and TRBJ1-3, reads GAGVSQTPSNKVTEKGKYVELRCDPISGHTALYWYRQSLGQGPEFLIYFQGTGAADDSGLPNDRFFAVRPEGSVSTLKIQRTERGDSAVYLCASSLTGTGGSGNTIYFGEGSWLTVV.

The genes are TRBV10-3 and TRBJ1-1, with D possibly being TRBD1 (5 bases). Germline lookup yields CDR1 ENHRY and CDR2 SYGVKD. V lost 3 bases, J lost 1 base, and 6 bases lay in between. This CDR3 has 13 residues. The CDR3: CAISEGQNTEAFF. CDR3 nucleotide sequence: TGTGCCATCAGTGAAGGACAGAACACTGAAGCTTTCTTT.

V and J are TRBV5-1 and TRBJ1-6; D ambiguous. V was trimmed by 2 bases and J by 4 bases, leaving 7 bases between them. The CDR3 is 14 amino acids. Germline V gene data show CDR1 as SGHRS and CDR2 as YFSETQ. CDR3 sequence: CASSLEGYNSPLHF. CDR3 nucleotides: TGCGCCAGCAGCTTAGAGGGTTATAATTCACCCCTCCACTTT.